Described below is a single T cell receptor beta chain sequence and its context. Cohort 3 donors were reported recovered after two negative PCRs, clearance, or symptom resolution. The sample is drawn from a study of blood T cell repertoires in COVID-19. Sequenced by immunoSEQ multiplex PCR; TCRdb stores in-frame clones only, minus some. The sample lists around 310,000 clones, approximately 89% seen once, with roughly a tenth in the top ten. This CDR3 is 11 amino acids long. Trimming took off 10 bases at V and 7 bases at J, with 14 bases between the two ends. Germline V gives CDR1 MNHEY, CDR2 SVGAGI. The V call is TRBV6-5, the J call TRBJ2-7, with D maybe TRBD2 (5 bases). The TCR comes from a woman in her 30s who had recovered from COVID-19. Sequenced sample: PBMCs or T cells enriched from blood (not recorded which). CDR3 amino acids: CATESGREQYF. The CDR3 DNA is TGTGCCACCGAGTCGGGGAGAGAGCAGTACTTC.